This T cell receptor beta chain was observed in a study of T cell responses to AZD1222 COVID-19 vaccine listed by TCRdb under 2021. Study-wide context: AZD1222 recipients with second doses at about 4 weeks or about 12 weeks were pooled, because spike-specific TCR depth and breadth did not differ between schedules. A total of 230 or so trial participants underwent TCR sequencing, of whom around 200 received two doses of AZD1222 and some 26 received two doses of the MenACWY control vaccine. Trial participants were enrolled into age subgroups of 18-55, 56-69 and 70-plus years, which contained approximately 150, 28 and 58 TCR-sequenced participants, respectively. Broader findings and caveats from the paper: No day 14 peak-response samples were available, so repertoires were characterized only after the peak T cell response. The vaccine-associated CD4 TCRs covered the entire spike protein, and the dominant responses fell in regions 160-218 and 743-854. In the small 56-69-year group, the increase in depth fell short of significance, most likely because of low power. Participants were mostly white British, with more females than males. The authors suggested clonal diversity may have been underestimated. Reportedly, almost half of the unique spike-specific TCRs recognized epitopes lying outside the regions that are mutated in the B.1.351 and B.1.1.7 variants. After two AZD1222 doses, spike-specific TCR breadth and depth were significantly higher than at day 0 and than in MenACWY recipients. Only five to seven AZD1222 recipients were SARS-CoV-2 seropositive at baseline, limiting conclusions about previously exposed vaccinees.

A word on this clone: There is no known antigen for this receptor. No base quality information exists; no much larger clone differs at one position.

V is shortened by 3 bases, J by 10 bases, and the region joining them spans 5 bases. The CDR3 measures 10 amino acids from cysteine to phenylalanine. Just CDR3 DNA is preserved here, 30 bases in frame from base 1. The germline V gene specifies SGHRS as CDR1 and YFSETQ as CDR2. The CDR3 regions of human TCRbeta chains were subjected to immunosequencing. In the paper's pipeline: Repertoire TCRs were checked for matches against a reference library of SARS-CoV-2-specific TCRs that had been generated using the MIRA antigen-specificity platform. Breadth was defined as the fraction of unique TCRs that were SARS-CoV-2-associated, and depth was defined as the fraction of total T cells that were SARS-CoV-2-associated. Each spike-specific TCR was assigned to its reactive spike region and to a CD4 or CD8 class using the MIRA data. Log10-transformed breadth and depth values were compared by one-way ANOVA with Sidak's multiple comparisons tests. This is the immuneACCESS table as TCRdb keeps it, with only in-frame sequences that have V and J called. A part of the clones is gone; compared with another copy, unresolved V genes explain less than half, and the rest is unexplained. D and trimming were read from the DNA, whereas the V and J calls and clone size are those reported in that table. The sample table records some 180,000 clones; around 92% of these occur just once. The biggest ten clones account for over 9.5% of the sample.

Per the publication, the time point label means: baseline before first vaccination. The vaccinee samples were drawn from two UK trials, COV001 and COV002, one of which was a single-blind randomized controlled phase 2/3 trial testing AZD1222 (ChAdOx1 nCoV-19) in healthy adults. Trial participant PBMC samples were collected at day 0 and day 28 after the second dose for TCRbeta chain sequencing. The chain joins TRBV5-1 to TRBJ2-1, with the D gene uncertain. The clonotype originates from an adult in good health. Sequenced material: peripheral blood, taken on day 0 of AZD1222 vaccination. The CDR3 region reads CASSSREQFF. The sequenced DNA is TGCGCCAGCAGCTCCCGAGAGCAGTTCTTC.